This T cell receptor beta chain originates from a study of blood T cell repertoires in COVID-19. For the study at large: Acute-phase and convalescent COVID-19 samples originated in the United States, Italy and Spain. Sample material is recorded as cDNA or gDNA derived from T cells, B-cell-depleted T cells, or PBMCs.

Per the original data handling: Using reference gene primer amplification, nucleated cell counts were estimated. TCRdb keeps only in-frame clones here, not all; method: immunoSEQ multiplex PCR. D and trimming were read from the DNA, whereas the V and J calls and clone size are those reported in that table. The sample includes 150,000 or so clones, about 92% of them seen just once. CDR3 length: 13 amino acids. The germline V gene encodes CDR1 GTSNPN and CDR2 SVGIG (reference sequence). Losses at the gene ends were 4 bases for V and 9 bases for J; bases not matched to a gene: 7. V usage is TRBV30 and J usage is TRBJ2-4, with TRBD1 identical over 9 bases. The sample comprised peripheral blood. The source of this sequence is a man aged 55 to 70 with active or convalescent COVID-19. In DNA, the CDR3 is TGTGCCTGGACTGGACAGGGGAGGGGCATTCAGTACTTC. Its translation is CAWTGQGRGIQYF.